The sequence of this T cell receptor (beta chain) was determined in a study of response to subunit inactivated influenza vaccine. Overall study results and limits: Authors suggested few new T cells are recruited by each seasonal influenza vaccination.

The V gene's germline CDR1 is MDHEN and CDR2 SYDVKM. Trimming removed 4 bases from V and 0 bases from J; junction bases left unmatched: 9. This CDR3 region has 17 residues. TCRdb fed the RT-PCR reads into MiXCR, producing one record per CDR3 protein. The sample has hundreds of thousands of distinct CDR3 sequences, around 8% seen once. This clonotype was detected a few times. The antigen is unknown. The chain couples TRBV28 to TRBJ2-3; 8 nucleotides line up with TRBD2. The receptor was isolated from a man in his fifties or sixties who received an inactivated influenza vaccine. The starting material was PBMCs from blood, obtained about 24 months after vaccination. CDR3 sequence (DNA): TGTGCCAGCAGTTGGCCCCTTCAGCGGGAGAGCACAGATACGCAGTATTTT. Translation gives CASSWPLQRESTDTQYF. The full variable domain, completed using reference TRBV28 and TRBJ2-3, is DVKVTQSSRYLVKRTGEKVFLECVQDMDHENMFWYRQDPGLGLRLIYFSYDVKMKEKGDIPEGYSVSREKKERFSLILESASTNQTSMYLCASSWPLQRESTDTQYFGPGTRLTVL.